These 7 T cell receptor beta chains share one sample of origin, sequenced in a study of CD8 T cells in ankylosing spondylitis. MiXCR, run by TCRdb on the 5' RACE reads, gives a single entry per CDR3 protein. Here the sample spans 200,000 or so distinct CDR3 sequences, approximately 12% being singletons. Source material: blood, either unsorted or a sorted T cell fraction (not recorded which). All receptors come from a female donor with ankylosing spondylitis or in good health (not recorded which).

This chain joins TRBV11-2 and TRBJ2-1; D gene unclear. Germline CDR1 is SGHAT and CDR2 is FQNNGV. The CDR3 sequence is 13 residues long. The germline V and J ends were trimmed by 5 bases and 6 bases, with 11 bases remaining between them. CDR3 nucleotides: TGTGCCAGCAGCGACGGTGTCGGCAATGAGCAGTTCTTC. Amino acid sequence: CASSDGVGNEQFF.

This clonotype occurred many times. The gene calls are TRBV12-3 or TRBV12-4 and TRBJ2-5; possibly TRBD2 for D (5 bases). V gave up 4 bases and J gave up 0 bases, with 18 bases separating them. This CDR3 region has 17 residues. The CDR3 coding sequence is TGTGCCAGCAGTTCGGGTGTGAGGGCTCAATACCAAGAGACCCAGTACTTC. Translating gives CASSSGVRAQYQETQYF.

In its sample, this clonotype was seen many times. DNA for the CDR3: TGTGCCAGCAGCTTTCAGGGTGGGGACACTGAAGCTTTCTTT. Protein: CASSFQGGDTEAFF. This chain joins TRBV7-2 and TRBJ1-1; D might be TRBD1 (5 bases). This CDR3 spans 14 amino acids. Trimming pared 3 bases from V and 3 bases from J, leaving 11 bases between. The germline CDR1 and CDR2 sequences are SGHTA and FQGNSA.

This clonotype was observed a few times. The CDR3 bases are TGTGCCAGCAGCTTAGGGGAGGACGGTCGCTACACCTTC. Protein product: CASSLGEDGRYTF. The gene calls are TRBV7-6 and TRBJ1-2, with D unresolved. This CDR3 spans 13 amino acids. V was cut by 1 base and J by 9 bases, with 12 bases left in between. The germline gives CDR1 SGHVS, CDR2 FNYEAQ.

In its sample, this clonotype was seen many times. J is TRBJ2-7 and V is TRBV5-1; D is ambiguous. The germline V and J ends were trimmed by 2 bases and 0 bases, with 6 bases remaining between them. There are 13 residues in the CDR3. Per the germline V gene, CDR1 is SGHRS and CDR2 is YFSETQ. The CDR3 DNA reads as TGCGCCAGCAGCTTAGCAGCCTCCTACGAGCAGTACTTC. Amino acids: CASSLAASYEQYF.

J is TRBJ2-5 and V is TRBV7-6; no definite D call. Germline V gives CDR1 SGHVS, CDR2 FNYEAQ. V was cut by 5 bases and J by 1 base, with 14 bases left in between. CDR3 length: 15 residues. The CDR3: CASSTLRAVQETQYF. The CDR3, as DNA: TGTGCCAGCAGCACGCTTAGGGCGGTCCAAGAGACCCAGTACTTC.

In its sample, this clonotype was seen a few times. CDR3 DNA: TGTGCCAGTAAAATGCAGGGGAGCAATCAGCCCCAGCATTTT. Its translation: CASKMQGSNQPQHF. The chain uses TRBV19 and TRBJ1-5, with D possibly being TRBD1 (6 bases). V gave up 7 bases and J gave up 1 base, with 11 bases separating them. The germline gives CDR1 LNHDA, CDR2 SQIVND (reference sequence). The CDR3 covers 14 residues.